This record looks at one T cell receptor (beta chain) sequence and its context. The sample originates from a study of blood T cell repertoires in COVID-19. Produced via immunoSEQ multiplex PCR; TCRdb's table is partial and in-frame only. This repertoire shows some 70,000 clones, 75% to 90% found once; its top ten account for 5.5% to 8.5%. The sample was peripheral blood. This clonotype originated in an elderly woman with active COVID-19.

As DNA, the CDR3 is TGTGCCAGCAGCTTGGTGGCGGGCACCTACGAGCAGTACTTC. Translation: CASSLVAGTYEQYF. This sequence joins TRBV5-4 and TRBJ2-7; D possibly corresponds to TRBD2 (5 bases). Trimming cost V 0 bases and J 2 bases, with 9 bases left between them. CDR1 and CDR2 from the germline V gene are SGHNT and YYREEE (reference sequence). The CDR3 consists of 14 residues.